The subject of this entry is one TCR beta chain. The assay was immunoSEQ multiplex PCR, and TCRdb's table has in-frame clones only and misses some. The sample lists approximately 490,000 clones, about 88% occurring once. The sample comes from a study of blood T cell repertoires in COVID-19. The CDR3 spans 15 residues. Trimming at V came to 5 bases and at J to 3 bases, leaving 8 bases not matched to a gene. Germline CDR1 is SGHAT and CDR2 is FQNNGV. The receptor was isolated from a woman aged 60-75 years who had recovered from COVID-19. Sequenced input: PBMCs or T cells enriched from blood (not recorded which). This sequence joins TRBV11-2 and TRBJ1-1, with 8 bases lining up with TRBD1. CDR3 in DNA: TGTGCCAGCAGCCCAAGGACAGGGTGGGACACTGAAGCTTTCTTT. Its translation: CASSPRTGWDTEAFF.